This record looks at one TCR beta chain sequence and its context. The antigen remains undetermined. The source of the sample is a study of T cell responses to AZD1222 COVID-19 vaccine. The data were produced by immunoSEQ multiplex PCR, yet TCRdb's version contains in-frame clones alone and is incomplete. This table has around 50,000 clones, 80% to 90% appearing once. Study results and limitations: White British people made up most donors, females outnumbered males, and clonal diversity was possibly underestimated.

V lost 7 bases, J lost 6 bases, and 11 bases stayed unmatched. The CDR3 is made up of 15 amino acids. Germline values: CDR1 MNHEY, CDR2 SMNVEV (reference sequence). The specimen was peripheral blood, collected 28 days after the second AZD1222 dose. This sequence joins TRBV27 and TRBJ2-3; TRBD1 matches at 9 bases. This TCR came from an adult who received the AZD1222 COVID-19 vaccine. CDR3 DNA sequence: TGTGCCAGCACCTTGGGACAGGGCGATTTGGATACGCAGTATTTT. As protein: CASTLGQGDLDTQYF.